Reported below is one T cell receptor beta chain. The antigen remains unidentified. A multiplex PCR was run with 60 Vbeta primers and 13 Jbeta primers. This table comes from immunoSEQ multiplex PCR, and its TCRdb copy is limited to in-frame clones, with some not included. The sample's table shows roughly 51,000 clones. Germline loops: CDR1 SNHLY, CDR2 FYNNEI. The CDR3 totals 13 residues. Trimming pared 6 bases from V and 6 bases from J, leaving 12 bases between. The sample is drawn from a study of cytomegalovirus exposure and HLA in healthy donors. Study outcomes and limitations: A few chains tied to CMV proved CMV antigen-specific in vitro. An ancestry cluster, one associated with Asian ancestry, reportedly showed fewer N-insertions than the roughly 670-donor mean in a later analysis. Analysis was carried out at a later point, and it linked a missense DCLRE1C variant to TCR beta V- and J-gene trimming.

V is TRBV2 and J is TRBJ1-5, with D maybe TRBD1 (5 bases). The sequencing sample was made of PBMCs. This clonotype originated in a woman between 50 and 59 years old in good health and CMV-seropositive. This CDR3 reads CASRWRDGQPQHF. DNA for the CDR3: TGTGCCAGCAGATGGAGGGACGGTCAGCCCCAGCATTTT.